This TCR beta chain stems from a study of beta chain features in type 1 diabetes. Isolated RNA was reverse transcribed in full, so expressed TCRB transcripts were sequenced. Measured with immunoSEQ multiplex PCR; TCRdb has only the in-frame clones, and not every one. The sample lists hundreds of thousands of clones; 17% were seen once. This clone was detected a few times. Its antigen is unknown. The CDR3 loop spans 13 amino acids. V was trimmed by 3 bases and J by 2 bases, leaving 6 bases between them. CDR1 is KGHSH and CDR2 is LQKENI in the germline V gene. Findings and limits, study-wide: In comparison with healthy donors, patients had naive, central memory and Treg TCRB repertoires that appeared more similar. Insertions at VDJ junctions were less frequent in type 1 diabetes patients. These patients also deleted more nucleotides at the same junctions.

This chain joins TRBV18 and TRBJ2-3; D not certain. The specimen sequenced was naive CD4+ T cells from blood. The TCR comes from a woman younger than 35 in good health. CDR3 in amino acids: CASSPALTDTQYF. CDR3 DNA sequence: TGTGCCAGCTCACCGGCACTCACAGATACGCAGTATTTT.